One and the same sample provided the 10 T cell receptor beta chains below, sequenced in a study of metastatic and nonmetastatic thyroid tumors. No patient received treatment before thyroid surgery. TCRdb re-called the PCR reads with MiXCR. Found here are about 20,000 clones, roughly 20% of them singletons; the top ten hold under 11%. Material: tumor tissue. The receptors here all came from a male donor with papillary thyroid cancer or a benign thyroid nodule (not recorded which). Some clones in this sample may be carry-over from other donors' samples.

This clone was counted at least ten times. The rearrangement links TRBV5-1 to TRBJ1-2; D ambiguous. Germline CDR1 SGHRS, CDR2 YFSETQ. Trimming shortened V by 4 bases and J by 3 bases, and 10 bases separated the two germline ends. The CDR3 extends over 13 amino acids. The CDR3 spells CASSDQRYYGYTF. The CDR3 DNA follows: TGCGCCAGCAGCGACCAGAGGTACTATGGCTACACCTTC.

This clone turned up a few times. A read error may be the cause here, since a much bigger clone is one base away. The chain has TRBV4-2 and TRBJ2-7; 7 bases agree with TRBD2. Germline lookup yields CDR1 LGHNA and CDR2 YNFKEQ. V lost 7 bases to trimming and J lost 3 bases; unmatched junction nucleotides: 15. CDR3 size: 16 residues. CDR3 bases: TGTGCCAGCATCCACGATCCGACTAGCCCTTTCTACGAGCAGTACTTC. Translating gives CASIHDPTSPFYEQYF.

This clone was detected ten times or more. The rearrangement links TRBV11-3 to TRBJ2-5; D perhaps matches TRBD2 (6 bases). V was pared by 3 bases and J by 2 bases, with 10 bases between. CDR1 is SGHNT, CDR2 YENEEA, per germline. This CDR3 has 14 amino acids. The CDR3 loop reads CASSFRGTQETQYF. CDR3 sequence (DNA): TGTGCCAGCAGCTTTCGGGGGACGCAAGAGACCCAGTACTTC.

This clone qualifies as medium-sized (0.01 to 0.1%). The chain combines TRBV7-9 with TRBJ2-1; D gene ambiguous. Trimming shortened V by 0 bases and J by 6 bases, and 12 bases separated the two germline ends. Germline V gene sequence: CDR1 SEHNR, CDR2 FQNEAQ (reference sequence). The CDR3 totals 15 residues. The CDR3 nucleotides are TGTGCCAGCAGCTTAGCGATGGTTAGCATCAATGAGCAGTTCTTC. As protein: CASSLAMVSINEQFF.

As to this clone: A single base separates this from a much larger clone, so it may be a read error. The chain carries TRBV7-8 and TRBJ2-3; the D is unclear. CDR3 length equals 14 residues. Germline V gene lookup returns CDR1 SGHVS and CDR2 FQNEAQ. Here the CDR3 DNA reads TGTGCCTGCAGCTTAGTCATGGTGGCAGATACGCAGTATTTT. This translates into CACSLVMVADTQYF. Looking up the rest from reference TRBV7-8 and TRBJ2-3 gives the full variable domain: GAGVSQSPRYKVAKRGQDVALRCDPISGHVSLFWYQQALGQGPEFLTYFQNEAQLDKSGLPSDRFFAERPEGSVSTLKIQRTQQEDSAVYLCACSLVMVADTQYFGPGTRLTVL.

This clone was observed at least ten times. The chain combines TRBV28 with TRBJ2-7; D is unclear. CDR3 size: 14 residues. Germline assignment: CDR1 MDHEN and CDR2 SYDVKM. The germline V and J ends were trimmed by 1 base and 4 bases, with 11 bases remaining between them. The CDR3 DNA sequence: TGTGCCAGCAGTTTATTGGACGGAGTTTACGAGCAGTACTTC. Translated: CASSLLDGVYEQYF.

This clone appeared many times. J is TRBJ1-4 and V is TRBV27, with 9 bases matching TRBD1. The CDR3 sequence is 15 residues long. With V trimmed by 5 bases and J by 7 bases, 8 bases remained unmatched. Germline V gives CDR1 MNHEY, CDR2 SMNVEV (reference sequence). The CDR3 protein is CASSRDRAVAEKLFF. In DNA, the CDR3 is TGTGCCAGCAGTAGGGACAGGGCGGTGGCTGAAAAACTGTTTTTT.

This clone was recorded many times. This rearrangement joins TRBV20-1 to TRBJ2-2; D gene unclear. V was pared by 3 bases and J by 0 bases, with 5 bases between. The CDR3 covers 13 residues. Looked up from germline, CDR1 is DFQATT and CDR2 is SNEGSKA (reference sequence). The DNA for the CDR3 is TGCAGTGCTAGTAAACCGAACACCGGGGAGCTGTTTTTT. As protein: CSASKPNTGELFF.

This clone came up many times. The V gene is TRBV7-2, the J gene TRBJ1-6; 9 bases agree with TRBD1. This CDR3 is 15 amino acids long. The V segment lost 1 base and the J segment 8 bases; nucleotides outside the gene matches: 3. Germline V lookup: CDR1 SGHTA, CDR2 FQGNSA. In nucleotides, the CDR3 is TGTGCCAGCAGCTTAGGGGACAGGGTCGATTCACCCCTCCACTTT. Translated: CASSLGDRVDSPLHF.

Only a few counts were recorded for this clone. V gene TRBV28 combines with J gene TRBJ1-4; perhaps TRBD1 as D (5 bases). The germline gives CDR1 MDHEN, CDR2 SYDVKM. Trimming took off 8 bases at V and 7 bases at J, with 11 bases between the two ends. This CDR3 region has 12 residues. The CDR3 loop is CASAQGSEKLFF. In nucleotides, the CDR3 is TGTGCCAGCGCCCAGGGAAGTGAAAAACTGTTTTTT.